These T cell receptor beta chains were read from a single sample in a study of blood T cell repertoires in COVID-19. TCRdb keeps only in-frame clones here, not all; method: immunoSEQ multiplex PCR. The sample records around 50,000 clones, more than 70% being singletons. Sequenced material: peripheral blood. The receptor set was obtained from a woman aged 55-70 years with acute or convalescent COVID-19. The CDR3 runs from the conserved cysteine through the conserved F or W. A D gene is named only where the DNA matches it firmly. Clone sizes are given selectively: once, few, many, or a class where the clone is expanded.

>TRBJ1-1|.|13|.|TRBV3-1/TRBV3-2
CASSQGFGTEAFF
TGTGCCAGCAGCCAAGGGTTCGGCACTGAAGCTTTCTTT
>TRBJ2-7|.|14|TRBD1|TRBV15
CATSTDRFSYEQYF
TGTGCCACCAGCACGGACAGGTTCTCCTACGAGCAGTACTTC
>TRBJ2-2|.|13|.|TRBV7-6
CASSFGAAGELFF
TGTGCCAGCAGCTTCGGAGCAGCCGGGGAGCTGTTTTTT
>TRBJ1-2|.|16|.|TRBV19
CASTFIDSPNYYGYTF
TGTGCCAGTACCTTCATTGACAGCCCTAACTACTATGGCTACACCTTC
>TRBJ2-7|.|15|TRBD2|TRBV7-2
CASSYSGIPGSEQYF
TGTGCCAGCAGCTACAGCGGGATCCCGGGATCCGAGCAGTACTTC
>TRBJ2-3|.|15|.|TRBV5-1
CASSAGQIGTDTQYF
TGCGCCAGCAGCGCAGGACAGATTGGGACAGATACGCAGTATTTT
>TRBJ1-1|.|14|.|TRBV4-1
CASSQGTLPLGAFF
TGCGCCAGCAGCCAAGGCACCCTCCCCCTCGGAGCTTTCTTT
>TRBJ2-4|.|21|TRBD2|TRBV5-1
CASSPRASGRSQADAKNIQYF
TGCGCCAGCAGCCCGAGAGCAAGCGGGAGGTCCCAGGCGGATGCCAAAAACATTCAGTACTTC
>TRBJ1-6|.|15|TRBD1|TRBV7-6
CASSLKTGNGSPLHF
TGTGCCAGCAGCCTCAAGACAGGGAACGGATCACCCCTCCACTTT
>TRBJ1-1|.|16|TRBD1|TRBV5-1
CASSLAAGQGKTEAFF
TGCGCCAGCAGCTTGGCCGCAGGACAGGGGAAGACTGAAGCTTTCTTT
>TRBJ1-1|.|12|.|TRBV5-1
CASSSGNTEAFF
TGCGCCAGCAGCTCAGGGAACACTGAAGCTTTCTTT
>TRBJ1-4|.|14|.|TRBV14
CASSRSGYNEKLFF
TGTGCCAGCAGCCGGTCAGGATATAATGAAAAACTGTTTTTT
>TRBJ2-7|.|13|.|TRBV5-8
CASSLVYGYEQYF
TGTGCCAGCAGCTTAGTTTACGGCTACGAGCAGTACTTC
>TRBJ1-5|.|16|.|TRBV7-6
CASSLGSQGGNQPQHF
TGTGCCAGCAGCTTAGGATCACAGGGTGGTAATCAGCCCCAGCATTTT
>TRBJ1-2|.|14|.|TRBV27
CASSLFGGNYGYTF
TGTGCCAGCAGTTTATTTGGAGGGAACTATGGCTACACCTTC
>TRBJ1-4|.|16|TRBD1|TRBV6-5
CASSYSTGQENEKLFF
TGTGCCAGCAGTTACTCGACGGGACAGGAAAATGAAAAACTGTTTTTT
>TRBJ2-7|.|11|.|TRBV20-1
CSARERLEQYF
TGCAGTGCTAGAGAGAGACTCGAGCAGTACTTC
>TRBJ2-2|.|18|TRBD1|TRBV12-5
CASGTTPTGLSNTGELFF
TGTGCTAGTGGTACTACCCCGACAGGGCTATCGAACACCGGGGAGCTGTTTTTT
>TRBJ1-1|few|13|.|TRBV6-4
CASSEREGTEAFF
TGTGCCAGCAGTGAGAGGGAGGGCACTGAAGCTTTCTTT
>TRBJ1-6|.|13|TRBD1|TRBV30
CAWSVTGASPLHF
TGTGCCTGGAGCGTGACAGGGGCTTCACCCCTCCACTTT
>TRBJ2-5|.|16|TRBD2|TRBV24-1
CATSDHKREGLETQYF
TGTGCCACCAGTGACCACAAGCGGGAGGGCCTGGAGACCCAGTACTTC
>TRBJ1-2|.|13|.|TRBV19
CASSIPGLYGYTF
TGTGCCAGTAGTATCCCAGGGCTCTATGGCTACACCTTC
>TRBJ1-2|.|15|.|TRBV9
CASSPSRGAGGGYTF
TGTGCCAGCAGCCCATCCCGGGGGGCTGGTGGTGGCTACACCTTC
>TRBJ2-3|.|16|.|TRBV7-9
CASSLSVTETTDTQYF
TGTGCCAGCAGCTTATCGGTGACAGAGACCACAGATACGCAGTATTTT
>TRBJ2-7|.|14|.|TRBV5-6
CASSLVGSTYEQYF
TGTGCCAGCAGCTTGGTCGGGAGCACCTACGAGCAGTACTTC
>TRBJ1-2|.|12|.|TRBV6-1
CASSEIAGPPIF
TGTGCCAGCAGTGAAATTGCAGGCCCGCCAATCTTC
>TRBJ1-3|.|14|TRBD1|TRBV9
CASSDRGQLGTIYF
TGTGCCAGCAGCGATAGGGGACAGCTTGGCACCATATATTTT
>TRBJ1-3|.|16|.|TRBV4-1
CASSQDLGVAGNTIYF
TGCGCCAGCAGCCAAGATCTAGGGGTTGCCGGAAACACCATATATTTT
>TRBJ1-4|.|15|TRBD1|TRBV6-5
CASSEMTGPNEKLFF
TGTGCCAGCAGCGAGATGACAGGGCCTAATGAAAAACTGTTTTTT
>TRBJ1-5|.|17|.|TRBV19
CASSPNRVVYSNQPQHF
TGTGCCAGTAGCCCGAACCGGGTCGTTTATAGCAATCAGCCCCAGCATTTT
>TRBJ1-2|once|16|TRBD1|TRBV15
CATSRDGGQGDYGYTF
TGTGCCACCAGCAGAGATGGAGGACAGGGAGACTATGGCTACACCTTC
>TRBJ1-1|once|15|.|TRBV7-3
CASSFSLAKNTEAFF
TGTGCCAGCAGCTTCTCGTTGGCCAAGAACACTGAAGCTTTCTTT
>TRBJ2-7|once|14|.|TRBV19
CASSIRAGTYEQYF
TGTGCCAGTAGTATACGGGCAGGGACCTACGAGCAGTACTTC
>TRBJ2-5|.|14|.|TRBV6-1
CASSEVGLTETQYF
TGTGCCAGCAGTGAAGTTGGCCTTACAGAGACCCAGTACTTC
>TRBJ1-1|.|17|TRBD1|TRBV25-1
CASSEYRAGGARTEAFF
TGTGCCAGCAGTGAATATCGGGCAGGGGGCGCGAGGACTGAAGCTTTCTTT
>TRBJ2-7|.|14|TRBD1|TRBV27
CASSRGTGPGEQYF
TGTGCCAGCAGTCGGGGGACAGGGCCAGGCGAGCAGTACTTC
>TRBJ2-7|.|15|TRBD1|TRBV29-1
CSVERTGSSSYEQYF
TGCAGCGTTGAGAGGACAGGCTCTAGCTCCTACGAGCAGTACTTC
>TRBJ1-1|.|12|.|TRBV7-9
CASSSSTVEAFF
TGTGCCAGCAGTTCGAGTACCGTTGAAGCTTTCTTT
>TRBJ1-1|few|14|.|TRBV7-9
CASSLEQGWTEAFF
TGTGCCAGCAGCTTAGAACAGGGTTGGACTGAAGCTTTCTTT
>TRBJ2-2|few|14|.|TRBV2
CASHRQVNTGELFF
TGTGCCAGCCACCGACAGGTGAACACCGGGGAGCTGTTTTTT
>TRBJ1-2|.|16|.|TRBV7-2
CASSLALGGRYDGYTF
TGTGCCAGCAGCTTAGCGTTGGGGGGGCGATACGATGGCTACACCTTC
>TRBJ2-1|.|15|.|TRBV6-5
CASSLTGSSYNEQFF
TGTGCCAGCAGCCTGACAGGAAGCTCCTACAATGAGCAGTTCTTC
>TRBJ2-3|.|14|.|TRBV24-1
CATMRGSATDTQYF
TGTGCCACCATGCGGGGATCTGCCACAGATACGCAGTATTTT
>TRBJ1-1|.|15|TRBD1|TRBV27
CASSPWTGAYTEAFF
TGTGCCAGCAGTCCCTGGACAGGGGCGTACACTGAAGCTTTCTTT
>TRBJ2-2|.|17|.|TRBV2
CASSEASLGRTVGELFF
TGTGCCAGCAGTGAAGCGTCCTTGGGCCGGACAGTCGGGGAGCTGTTTTTT
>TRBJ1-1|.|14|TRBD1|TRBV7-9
CASSSRTGGPLAFF
TGTGCCAGCAGCTCCAGGACAGGGGGACCCCTCGCTTTCTTT
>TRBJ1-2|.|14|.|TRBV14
CASSQGGGKYGYTF
TGTGCCAGCAGCCAAGGGGGAGGGAAGTATGGCTACACCTTC
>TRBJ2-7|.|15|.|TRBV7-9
CASSPSGRASSEQYF
TGTGCCAGCAGCCCTTCGGGCAGGGCGTCCTCCGAGCAGTACTTC
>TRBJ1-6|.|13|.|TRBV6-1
CASSEGLNSPLHF
TGTGCCAGCAGTGAGGGGCTGAATTCACCCCTCCACTTT
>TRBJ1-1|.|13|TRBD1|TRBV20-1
CSASLQGDTEAFF
TGCAGTGCTAGTCTGCAGGGGGACACTGAAGCTTTCTTT
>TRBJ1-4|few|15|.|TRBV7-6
CASSRNRRQSEKLFF
TGTGCCAGCAGCAGAAACCGCAGACAGTCGGAAAAACTGTTTTTT
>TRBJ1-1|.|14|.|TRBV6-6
CASSYQEPNTEAFF
TGTGCCAGCAGTTATCAGGAACCGAACACTGAAGCTTTCTTT